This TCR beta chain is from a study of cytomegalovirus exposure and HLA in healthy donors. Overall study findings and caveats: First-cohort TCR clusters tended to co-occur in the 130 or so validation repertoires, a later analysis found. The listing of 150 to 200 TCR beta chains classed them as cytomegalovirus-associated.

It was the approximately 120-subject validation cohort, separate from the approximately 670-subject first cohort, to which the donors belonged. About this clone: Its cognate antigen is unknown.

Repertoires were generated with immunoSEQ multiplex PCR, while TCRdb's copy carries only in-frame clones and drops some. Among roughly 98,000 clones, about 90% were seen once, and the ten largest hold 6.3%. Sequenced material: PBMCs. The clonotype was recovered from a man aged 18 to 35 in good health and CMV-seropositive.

DNA for the CDR3: TGTGCCAGTAGTATCGACGGGAGCTCCTACGAGCAGTACTTC. It specifies CASSIDGSSYEQYF. This rearrangement joins TRBV19 to TRBJ2-7; D is perhaps TRBD2 (6 bases). Germline-derived CDR1 and CDR2 are LNHDA and SQIVND (reference sequence). V was clipped by 3 bases and J by 0 bases, with 9 bases between them. The CDR3 length is 14 residues.